This T cell receptor (beta chain) is drawn from a study of shared clonotypes between healthy human individuals. Study background: Researchers assigned three CD4 naive, three CD4 memory, two CD8 naive and one CD8 memory plate to each donor. Broader study findings: Clonotypes which were not shared had lower generation probabilities than clonotypes that all four donors shared.

V gave up 7 bases and J gave up 6 bases, with 10 bases separating them. Germline assignment: CDR1 SEHNR and CDR2 FQNEAQ (reference sequence). The CDR3 runs 12 residues. How the authors handled the data: As immunoSEQ supplied junction-only sequences (without quality scores), filtering differed. Data came from immunoSEQ multiplex PCR; TCRdb stores just in-frame clones and leaves some out. Clone size and the V and J calls come from that table; the DNA yielded D and trimming. The sample lists 2 million to 2.5 million clones, around 93% occurring once. Selected positively for CCR7 and CD45RO-negative, naive CD8 cells excluded terminally differentiated effector memory CD45RA+ cells. About this clone itself: Its specificity is unknown.

Sequencing used naive CD8+ T cells from PBMCs. The origin of this receptor is a man between 18 and 29 years old in good health. Some clones in this sample may be carry-over from other donors' samples. The V call is TRBV7-9, the J call TRBJ2-1; no clear D. This CDR3 is CASNSLSNEQFF. CDR3 DNA sequence: TGTGCCAGCAACTCCCTATCCAATGAGCAGTTCTTC.